The 14 T cell receptor beta chains below all came from one sample that was sequenced in a study of cytomegalovirus exposure and HLA in healthy donors. Primers for the PCR totalled 60 Vbeta and 13 Jbeta. The method was immunoSEQ multiplex PCR; TCRdb's version includes in-frame clones alone and lacks a portion of them. The data show roughly 150,000 clones, about 72% seen once. The sample taken for sequencing was PBMCs. The origin of the receptors is a man aged 50-60 years in good health and CMV-seropositive.

V gene TRBV5-1 combines with J gene TRBJ2-3; TRBD1 matches 8 bases. The junction had 4 bases not matched to a gene; V was cut back by 4 bases and J by 0 bases. Germline V gives CDR1 SGHRS, CDR2 YFSETQ. There are 15 residues in the CDR3. This CDR3 is CASSADRVSTDTQYF. In nucleotides, the CDR3 is TGCGCCAGCAGCGCGGACAGGGTTAGCACAGATACGCAGTATTTT.

V gene TRBV27 combines with J gene TRBJ1-2, with D possibly being TRBD1 (5 bases). V was pared by 7 bases and J by 8 bases, with 26 bases between. The CDR3 spans 16 residues. Germline assignment: CDR1 MNHEY and CDR2 SMNVEV (reference sequence). This chain's CDR3 is CASTSRGDSLPYGYTF. DNA of the CDR3: TGTGCCAGCACCTCCCGCGGGGACTCTCTCCCCTACGGCTACACCTTC.

This chain connects TRBV7-2 to TRBJ2-3; D gene ambiguous. The CDR3 contains 13 residues. The V gene lost 6 bases and the J gene lost 2 bases, with 9 bases spanning the gap. Per germline, CDR1 SGHTA and CDR2 FQGNSA. CDR3 loop: CASSRSVTDTQYF. Here the CDR3 DNA reads TGTGCCAGCAGTCGGAGTGTCACAGATACGCAGTATTTT.

This clone was found a few times. The V gene is TRBV7-8, the J gene TRBJ1-6, with 7 bases fitting TRBD1. The CDR3 is 14 amino acids. V lost 5 bases, J lost 5 bases, and 3 bases stayed unmatched. Germline V gives CDR1 SGHVS, CDR2 FQNEAQ. The CDR3: CASSGTAHNSPLHF. The CDR3 DNA follows: TGTGCCAGCAGCGGGACAGCTCATAATTCACCCCTCCACTTT.

The CDR3 loop is CASSQTSGIYEQYF. The CDR3 DNA reads TGCGCCAGCAGCCAGACTTCAGGGATCTACGAGCAGTACTTC. The genes are TRBV5-1 and TRBJ2-7; TRBD1 might be the D (5 bases). Per germline, CDR1 SGHRS and CDR2 YFSETQ. Between the trimmed V and J ends, which lost 4 bases and 3 bases, there was a span of 14 bases. The CDR3 extends over 14 amino acids.

The V gene is TRBV15, the J gene TRBJ2-5, with a possible D match to TRBD2 (7 bases). The V end was cut by 0 bases, the J end by 5 bases, with 13 bases between. The germline CDR1 and CDR2 sequences are LNHNV and YYDKDF (reference sequence). This CDR3 has 15 residues. CDR3 in DNA: TGTGCCACCAGCAGAGAGGGGGCGGGGGTGGAGACCCAGTACTTC. It yields the protein CATSREGAGVETQYF.

The chain carries TRBV5-6 and TRBJ1-6; tentative D call: TRBD1 (6 bases). From germline, CDR1 is SGHDT and CDR2 YYEEEE. The V gene lost 1 base and the J gene lost 0 bases, with 14 bases spanning the gap. The CDR3 extends over 18 amino acids. The CDR3 coding sequence is TGTGCCAGCAGCTTGCTGACAGGCTATAGCTCCTATAATTCACCCCTCCACTTT. Its protein is CASSLLTGYSSYNSPLHF.

The gene calls are TRBV9 and TRBJ2-1; 13 bases line up with TRBD2. The CDR3 consists of 15 residues. Trimming took 2 bases from V and 7 from J; bases not matched to a gene: 3. Germline V lookup: CDR1 SGDLS, CDR2 YYNGEE. CDR3 nucleotides: TGTGCCAGCAGCGTCACTAGCGGGGGGGCGAATGAGCAGTTCTTC. Translating it yields CASSVTSGGANEQFF.

Remarks on this clone: An end of the junction does not agree with germline; a read error may underlie this. The chain couples TRBV19 to TRBJ1-2, with 7 bases identical to TRBD1. Germline assignment: CDR1 LNHDA and CDR2 SQIVND (reference sequence). This CDR3 comprises 14 residues. The CDR3 sequence is CASSRQGGGYGYTF. CDR3 coding DNA: TGTGCCAGCAGTAGACAGGGTGGGGGCTATGGCTACACCTTC. The entire variable domain, with the rest obtained from reference TRBV19 and TRBJ1-2, is as follows: DGGITQSPKYLFRKEGQNVTLSCEQNLNHDAMYWYRQDPGQGLRLIYYSQIVNDFQKGDIAEGYSVSREKKESFPLTVTSAQKNPTAFYLCASSRQGGGYGYTFGSGTRLTVV.

V is TRBV6-1 and J is TRBJ2-7, with no clear D. CDR3 length equals 13 residues. V was shortened by 2 bases and J by 4 bases, with 9 bases between the two germline ends. CDR1 and CDR2 (germline): MNHNS, SASEGT. The CDR3 protein is CASSEQVIYEQYF. DNA of the CDR3: TGTGCCAGCAGTGAACAGGTTATTTACGAGCAGTACTTC.

This rearrangement joins TRBV7-9 to TRBJ1-6; TRBD1 matches 9 bases. V lost 3 bases to trimming and J lost 7 bases; unmatched junction nucleotides: 10. CDR1 SEHNR and CDR2 FQNEAQ come from the germline V gene (reference sequence). CDR3 size: 17 residues. This CDR3 reads CASSFGPGQGTNSPLHF. DNA for the CDR3: TGTGCCAGCAGCTTTGGGCCGGGACAGGGTACCAATTCACCCCTCCACTTT.

For the CDR3, the DNA is TGTGCCAGCTCACCGACAGGGACGGGGGAAAACACCATATATTTT. Its protein is CASSPTGTGENTIYF. The chain joins TRBV18 to TRBJ1-3; 7 bases align to TRBD1. The ends lost 3 bases at V and 6 bases at J; junction bases unmatched: 8. The CDR3 consists of 15 residues. Germline V gene lookup returns CDR1 KGHSH and CDR2 LQKENI.

V and J are TRBV11-3 and TRBJ2-3; D is uncertain. CDR3 length: 15 residues. CDR1 is SGHNT and CDR2 is YENEEA in the germline V gene. V shed 5 bases and J shed 2 bases, with 14 bases lying between them. CDR3 in DNA: TGTGCCAGCAGCCGCGGCGATCTTGACACAGATACGCAGTATTTT. It translates to CASSRGDLDTDTQYF.

In its sample, this clone was seen a few times. V and J are TRBV19 and TRBJ1-1; 8 bases fit TRBD1. This CDR3 region has 14 residues. Germline V gene lookup returns CDR1 LNHDA and CDR2 SQIVND (reference sequence). J lost 3 bases, V lost 9 bases, and 9 bases had no gene match. CDR3 protein: CARGQDPGDTEAFF. CDR3 in DNA: TGTGCCAGGGGACAGGATCCCGGGGACACTGAAGCTTTCTTT.